This T cell receptor (beta chain) was recorded in a study of a mutant IDH1 vaccine in newly diagnosed glioma. In the study overall: Earlier care involved radiotherapy, temozolomide, or both, and the majority received both. The study's findings and limits: The vaccine induced immune responses, and these occurred in roughly 95% of patients.

The time point is: week 23, last vaccination. With topical imiquimod, each dose of the vaccine consisted of 300 ug of mutant IDH1 20-mer peptide. Notes on this clone: Its antigen is still unknown.

Repertoires were generated with immunoSEQ multiplex PCR, while TCRdb's copy carries only in-frame clones and drops some. The sample lists 25,000 to 35,000 clones, 70% to 90% seen once, with around 2.5% in the top ten. CDR1 is MNHEY, CDR2 SMNVEV, per germline (reference sequence). This CDR3 contains 14 residues. The V and J ends lost 8 bases and 8 bases respectively, with 21 bases between them. The receptor's source is a man aged 40-55 years with glioma. Sequencing used PBMCs, obtained from a glioma patient whose treatment included an IDH1 peptide vaccine. The J gene is TRBJ1-2, the V gene TRBV27, with D perhaps TRBD1 (5 bases). The CDR3, as DNA: TGTGCCAGCTCTCGAACCGGGGGGGATCGCGGCTACACCTTC. Residues: CASSRTGGDRGYTF.